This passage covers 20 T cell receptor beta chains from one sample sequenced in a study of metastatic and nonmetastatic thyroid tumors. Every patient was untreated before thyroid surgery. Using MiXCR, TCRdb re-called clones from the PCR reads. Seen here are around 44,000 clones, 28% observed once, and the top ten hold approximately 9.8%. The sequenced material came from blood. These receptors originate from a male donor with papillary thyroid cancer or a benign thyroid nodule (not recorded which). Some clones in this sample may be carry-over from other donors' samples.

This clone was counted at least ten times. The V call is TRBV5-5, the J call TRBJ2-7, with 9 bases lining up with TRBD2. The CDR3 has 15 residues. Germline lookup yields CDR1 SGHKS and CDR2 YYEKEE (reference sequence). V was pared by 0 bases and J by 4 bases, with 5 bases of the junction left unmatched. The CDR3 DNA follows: TGTGCCAGCAGCTTGGCCGGGACTAGCATTTACGAGCAGTACTTC. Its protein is CASSLAGTSIYEQYF.

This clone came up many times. CDR3 protein: CASSGEETQYF. The CDR3 nucleotides are TGTGCCAGCAGCGGAGAAGAGACCCAGTACTTC. The chain joins TRBV5-6 to TRBJ2-5; D unclear. Between the trimmed V and J ends, which lost 4 bases and 3 bases, there was a span of 4 bases. CDR3 length: 11 amino acids. The germline V gene encodes CDR1 SGHDT and CDR2 YYEEEE.

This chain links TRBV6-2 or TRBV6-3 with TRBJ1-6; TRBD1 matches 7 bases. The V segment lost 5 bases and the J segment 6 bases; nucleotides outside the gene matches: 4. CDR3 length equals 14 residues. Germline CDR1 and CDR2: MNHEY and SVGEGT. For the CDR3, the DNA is TGTGCCAGCAGTCGGGACAGCCCTAATTCACCCCTCCACTTT. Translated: CASSRDSPNSPLHF.

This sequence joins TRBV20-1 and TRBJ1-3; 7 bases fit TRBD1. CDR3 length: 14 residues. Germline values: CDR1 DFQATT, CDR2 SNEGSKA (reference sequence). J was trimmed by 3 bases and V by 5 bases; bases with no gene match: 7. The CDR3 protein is CSALGQLSGNTIYF. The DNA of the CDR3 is TGCAGTGCTCTGGGACAGTTAAGTGGAAACACCATATATTTT.

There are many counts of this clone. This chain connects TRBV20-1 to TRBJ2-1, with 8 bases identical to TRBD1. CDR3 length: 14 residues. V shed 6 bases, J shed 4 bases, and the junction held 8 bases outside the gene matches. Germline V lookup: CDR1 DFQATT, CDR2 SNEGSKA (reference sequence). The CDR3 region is CSARQGWSYNEQFF. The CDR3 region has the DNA TGCAGTGCAAGACAGGGGTGGTCTTACAATGAGCAGTTCTTC.

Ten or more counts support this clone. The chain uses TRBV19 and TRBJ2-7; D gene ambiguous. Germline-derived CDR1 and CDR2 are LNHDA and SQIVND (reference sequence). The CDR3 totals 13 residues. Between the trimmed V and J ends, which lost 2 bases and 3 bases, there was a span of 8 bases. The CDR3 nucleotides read TGTGCCAGTAGTATAACCGAAAACTACGAGCAGTACTTC. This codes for CASSITENYEQYF.

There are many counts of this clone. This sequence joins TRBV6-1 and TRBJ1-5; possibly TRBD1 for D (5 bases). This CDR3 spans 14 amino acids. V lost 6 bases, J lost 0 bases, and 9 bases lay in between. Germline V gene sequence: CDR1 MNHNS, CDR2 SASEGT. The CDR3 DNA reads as TGTGCCAGCAGCTGGGACTATAGCAATCAGCCCCAGCATTTT. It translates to CASSWDYSNQPQHF.

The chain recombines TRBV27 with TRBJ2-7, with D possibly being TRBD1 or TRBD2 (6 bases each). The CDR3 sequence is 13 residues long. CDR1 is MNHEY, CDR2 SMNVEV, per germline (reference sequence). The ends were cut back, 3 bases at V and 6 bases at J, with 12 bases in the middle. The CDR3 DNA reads TGTGCCAGCAGTTTTGGGGGGCTAGGCGAGCAGTACTTC. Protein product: CASSFGGLGEQYF.

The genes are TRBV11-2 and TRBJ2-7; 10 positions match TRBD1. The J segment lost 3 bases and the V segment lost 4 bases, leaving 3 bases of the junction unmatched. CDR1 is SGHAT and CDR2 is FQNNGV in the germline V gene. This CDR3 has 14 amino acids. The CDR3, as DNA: TGTGCCAGCAGCTCCAGGACAGGGGGCTACGAGCAGTACTTC. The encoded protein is CASSSRTGGYEQYF.

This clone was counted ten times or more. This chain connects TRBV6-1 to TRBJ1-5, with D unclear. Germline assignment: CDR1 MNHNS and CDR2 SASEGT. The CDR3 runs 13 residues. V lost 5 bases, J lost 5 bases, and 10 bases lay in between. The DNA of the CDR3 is TGTGCCAGCAGTTCCAGTGGGTATCAGCCCCAGCATTTT. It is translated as CASSSSGYQPQHF.

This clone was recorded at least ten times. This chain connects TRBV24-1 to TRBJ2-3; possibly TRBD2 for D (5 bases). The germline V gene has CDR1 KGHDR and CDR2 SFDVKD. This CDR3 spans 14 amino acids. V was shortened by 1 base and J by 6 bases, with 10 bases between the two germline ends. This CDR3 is CATSDFGPGDTQYF. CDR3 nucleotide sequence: TGTGCCACCAGTGATTTCGGGCCGGGGGATACGCAGTATTTT.

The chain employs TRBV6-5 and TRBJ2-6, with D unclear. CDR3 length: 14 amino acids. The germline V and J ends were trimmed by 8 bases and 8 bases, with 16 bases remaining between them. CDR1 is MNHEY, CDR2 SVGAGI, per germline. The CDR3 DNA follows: TGTGCCAGCGGGTGGTGGGTCGGGTCCAACGTCCTGACTTTC. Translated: CASGWWVGSNVLTF.

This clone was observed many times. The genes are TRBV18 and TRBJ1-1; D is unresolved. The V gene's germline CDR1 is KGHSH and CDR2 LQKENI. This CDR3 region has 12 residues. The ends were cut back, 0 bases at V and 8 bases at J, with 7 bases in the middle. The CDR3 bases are TGTGCCAGCTCACCACCGATAGGAGAAGCTTTCTTT. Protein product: CASSPPIGEAFF.

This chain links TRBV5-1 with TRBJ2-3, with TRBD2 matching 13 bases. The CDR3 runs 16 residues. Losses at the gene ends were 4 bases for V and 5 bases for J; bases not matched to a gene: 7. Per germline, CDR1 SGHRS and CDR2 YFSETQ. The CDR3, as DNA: TGCGCCAGCAGCCCCCGACTAGCGGGAGGTTTAGATACGCAGTATTTT. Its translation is CASSPRLAGGLDTQYF.

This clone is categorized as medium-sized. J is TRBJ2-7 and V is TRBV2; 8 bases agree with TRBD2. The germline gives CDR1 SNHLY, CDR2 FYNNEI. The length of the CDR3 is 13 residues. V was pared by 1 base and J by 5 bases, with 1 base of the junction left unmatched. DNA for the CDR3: TGTGCCAGCAGTGAAGGGACTAGCCACGAGCAGTACTTC. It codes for CASSEGTSHEQYF.

CDR3 protein: CSAVLTGHPGSQYF. Here the CDR3 DNA reads TGCAGTGCGGTACTTACGGGCCACCCGGGTTCGCAGTATTTT. The rearrangement links TRBV20-1 to TRBJ2-3; D unclear. V lost 6 bases and J 10 bases, leaving 23 bases between the germline ends. The CDR3 loop spans 14 amino acids. From germline, CDR1 is DFQATT and CDR2 SNEGSKA (reference sequence).

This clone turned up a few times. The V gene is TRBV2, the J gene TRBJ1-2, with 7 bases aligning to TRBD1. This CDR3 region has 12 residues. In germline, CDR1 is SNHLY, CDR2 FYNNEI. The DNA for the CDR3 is TGTACCATCCGACAGGGCCACTATGGCTACACCTTC. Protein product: CTIRQGHYGYTF.

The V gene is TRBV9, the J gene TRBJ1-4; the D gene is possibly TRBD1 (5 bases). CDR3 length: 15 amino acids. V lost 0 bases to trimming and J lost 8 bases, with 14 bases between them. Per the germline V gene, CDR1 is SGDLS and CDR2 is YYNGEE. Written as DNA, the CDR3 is TGTGCCAGCAGCGTAGAGAGGGGAACGGGGGAAAAACTGTTTTTT. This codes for CASSVERGTGEKLFF. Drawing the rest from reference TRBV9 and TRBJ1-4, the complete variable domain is DSGVTQTPKHLITATGQRVTLRCSPRSGDLSVYWYQQSLDQGLQFLIQYYNGEERAKGNILERFSAQQFPDLHSELNLSSLELGDSALYFCASSVERGTGEKLFFGSGTQLSVL.

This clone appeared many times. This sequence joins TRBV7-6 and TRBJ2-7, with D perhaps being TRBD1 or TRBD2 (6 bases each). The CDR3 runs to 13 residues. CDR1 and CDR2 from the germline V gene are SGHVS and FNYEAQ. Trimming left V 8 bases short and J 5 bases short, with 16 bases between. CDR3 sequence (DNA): TGTGCCAGCGGGGGCGGGGAGGAAAACGAGCAGTACTTC. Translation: CASGGGEENEQYF.

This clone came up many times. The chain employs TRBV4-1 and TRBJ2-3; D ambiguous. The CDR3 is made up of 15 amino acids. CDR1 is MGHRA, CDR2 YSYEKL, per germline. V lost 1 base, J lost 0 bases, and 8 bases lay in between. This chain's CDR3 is CASSQVATSTDTQYF. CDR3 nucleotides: TGCGCCAGCAGCCAAGTTGCTACTAGCACAGATACGCAGTATTTT.